One sample yielded the 10 T cell receptor beta chains listed below, sequenced in a study of identical twins. MiXCR, run by TCRdb on the 5' RACE reads, gives a single entry per CDR3 protein. The profile shows about 900,000 distinct CDR3 sequences, about 12% of them singletons. These data also formed part of another study, on yellow fever vaccine responses in identical twins.

The sample consisted of PBMCs. The source of these receptors is a woman younger than 30 in good health.

This clonotype was picked up a small number of times. The chain joins TRBV25-1 to TRBJ1-1, with D maybe TRBD1 (6 bases). V was pared by 3 bases and J by 1 base, with 15 bases between. The CDR3 runs 16 residues. Germline CDR1 and CDR2: MGHDK and SYGVNS. CDR3 nucleotides: TGTGCCAGCAGTGACCCGCACAGGGCGGCGAACACTGAAGCTTTCTTT. This sequence encodes CASSDPHRAANTEAFF. The full variable domain, with the rest looked up from reference TRBV25-1 and TRBJ1-1, is EADIYQTPRYLVIGTGKKITLECSQTMGHDKMYWYQQDPGMELHLIHYSYGVNSTEKGDLSSESTVSRIRTEHFPLTLESARPSHTSQYLCASSDPHRAANTEAFFGQGTRLTVV.

Here the CDR3 DNA reads TGTGCCAGCAGTTCGCAAGCGGGAGGGGGCACAGATACGCAGTATTTT. It yields the protein CASSSQAGGGTDTQYF. This rearrangement joins TRBV12-3 or TRBV12-4 to TRBJ2-3; 10 bases match TRBD2. The length of the CDR3 is 16 residues. V was pared by 4 bases and J by 1 base, with 5 bases of the junction left unmatched.

This clonotype was observed at least ten times. The chain recombines TRBV20-1 with TRBJ1-1; D gene uncertain. This CDR3 comprises 14 residues. Germline V CDR1 and CDR2: DFQATT, SNEGSKA (reference sequence). With 2 bases removed from V and 4 bases from J, the gap between germline ends came to 14 bases. CDR3 residues: CSARSRDFGTEAFF. The CDR3 nucleotides are TGCAGTGCTAGAAGTCGAGACTTCGGCACTGAAGCTTTCTTT.

Worth noting for this clonotype: A much larger clone lies a single base off, so this may be a read error. The gene calls are TRBV28 and TRBJ2-4, with D possibly being TRBD2 (6 bases). The length of the CDR3 is 18 residues. Germline assignment: CDR1 MDHEN and CDR2 SYDVKM. The CDR3 spells CTSSDHGSPGSAKNIQYF. DNA of the CDR3: TGTACCAGCAGCGACCATGGATCACCCGGGAGTGCCAAAAACATTCAGTACTTC.

This clonotype was detected a few times. The V and J genes are TRBV4-1 and TRBJ1-2; D gene uncertain. The CDR3 extends over 14 amino acids. Deletions cut 6 bases from V and 6 bases from J, with 17 bases between. Per germline, CDR1 MGHRA and CDR2 YSYEKL. The CDR3 protein is CASRGLGEGNGYTF. CDR3 coding DNA: TGCGCCAGCAGGGGATTGGGTGAAGGTAATGGCTACACCTTC.

The chain has TRBV10-3 and TRBJ2-7; 8 nucleotides line up with TRBD1. There are 16 residues in the CDR3. The germline CDR1 and CDR2 sequences are ENHRY and SYGVKD. The V segment lost 3 bases and the J segment 3 bases; nucleotides outside the gene matches: 10. The DNA for the CDR3 is TGTGCCATCAGTGACGACAGGGGCGATACTGACTACGAGCAGTACGTC. The encoded protein is CAISDDRGDTDYEQYV.

The V gene is TRBV2, the J gene TRBJ2-7, with TRBD1 matching over 9 bases. Germline V CDR1 and CDR2: SNHLY, FYNNEI. The CDR3 consists of 15 residues. J lost 2 bases, V lost 3 bases, and 5 bases had no gene match. The CDR3 DNA is TGTGCCAGCAGTGACGGGAACAGGGGGCCCTACGAGCAGTACTTC. Translating gives CASSDGNRGPYEQYF.

V gene TRBV5-1 combines with J gene TRBJ2-1; D unclear. Germline lookup yields CDR1 SGHRS and CDR2 YFSETQ. Between the trimmed V and J ends, which lost 4 bases and 6 bases, there was a span of 17 bases. The CDR3 spans 15 residues. For the CDR3, the DNA is TGCGCCAGCAGCCCGATGGCCCCCGGGTCCAATGAGCAGTTCTTC. Amino acid sequence: CASSPMAPGSNEQFF.

As concerns this clonotype: An end of the junction differs from the germline gene, which may be a read error. The chain employs TRBV7-9 and TRBJ2-5; D gene ambiguous. The CDR3 loop spans 14 amino acids. Per germline, CDR1 SEHNR and CDR2 FQNEAQ (reference sequence). The DNA for the CDR3 is TGTGCCAGCAGCTTAGCTACAGAGCAAGATACCCAGTACTTC. It is translated as CASSLATEQDTQYF.

The V gene is TRBV6-5, the J gene TRBJ1-2; 7 nucleotides match TRBD1. Per germline, CDR1 MNHEY and CDR2 SVGAGI. The CDR3 runs to 14 residues. Trimming at V came to 4 bases and at J to 8 bases, leaving 10 bases not matched to a gene. The CDR3 DNA sequence: TGTGCCAGCAGTTTCTCCGGGACAGTCCGAGGCTACACCTTC. Amino acid sequence: CASSFSGTVRGYTF.